Given below is one T cell receptor (beta chain) in context. The clone's antigen remains unknown. No much larger clonotype is one base removed from it; base qualities were not supplied. This entry comes from a study of T-cell reconstitution after alpha-beta-depleted transplantation in children (dated by TCRdb to the mid-2010s). Background on the whole study: Using TCR repertoire profiling, the study quantitatively followed how T-cell immune reconstitution unfolded in children after TCRalphabeta/CD19-depleted allogeneic hematopoietic cell transplantation. Paper-wide results and their limitations: In some patients, high TCRbeta diversity at day 60 was attributed to recipient T cells and intrathymic progenitors that had survived conditioning. The apparently early recovery of alphabetaT-cell counts about two months after transplant reportedly depended on only several hundred rapidly expanded clones that came from non-depleted graft cells. Over the following months the frequencies of hyperexpanded clones went down, and after one year T-cell counts and TCRbeta diversity were mostly credited to newly produced T cells.

Receptors were amplified or captured by PCR. Instrument on record: Illumina HiSeq 2500. TCR library preparation used molecular barcoding, with unique molecular identifiers applied to normalize quantification of the TCRbeta repertoire. The public reads were quality trimmed at Q25 with fastp and then assembled into clones with MiXCR by TCRdb, keeping productive beta chains. Identical CDR3 proteins give one entry, which carries the most common genes and DNA. In all, the sample holds about 1,000,000 distinct CDR3 sequences, and about 29% of those were seen once. Of the sample, 28% is held by the ten largest clones. The sample's treatment or condition, from its label and the paper: allogeneic hematopoietic cell transplantation with graft depleted of TCRalphabeta T cells and CD19 B cells. Transplant recipients were children who received TCRalphabeta/CD19-depleted allogeneic hematopoietic cell grafts. Deletion took 5 bases off V and 10 bases off J, with a span of 9 bases between the germline ends. The CDR3 numbers 11 residues from cysteine through phenylalanine. Of the read, only the CDR3 DNA is kept; its 33 bases are in frame from base 1. Looking up the germline V gene yields CDR1 MNHEY and CDR2 SVGAGI.

Material: PBMCs, mostly from graft donor cells, obtained 360 days after TCRalphabeta/CD19-depleted stem cell transplant. The sequence derives from a boy less than two years old who had a stem cell transplant for SCID, so the T cells may come from the graft donor. This receptor chain uses TRBV6-5 and TRBJ2-1; the D element could tentatively be TRBD1 or TRBD2, as 6 bases agree for each. The bases are TGTGCCAGCAGTAACGGGGGCGAGCAGTTCTTC. It codes for CASSNGGEQFF.